This TCR beta chain was recovered during a study of cytomegalovirus exposure and HLA in healthy donors. At the level of the study: In an earlier analysis, 95 million to 140 million unique TCR beta sequences were found from approximately 170 million T cells.

In regard to this clone: Antigen unknown.

The PCR had 60 Vbeta and 13 Jbeta primers. Sequenced by immunoSEQ multiplex PCR; TCRdb stores in-frame clones only, minus some. The sample consists of some 130,000 clones, 70% to 80% of them appearing once. Findings of the study overall: A later examination showed that TCR association rates differed by HLA locus, with DRB1 most and HLA-C fewest.

The CDR3 loop spans 18 amino acids. V gave up 1 base and J gave up 2 bases; unmatched junction bases: 8. The germline V gene has CDR1 SGHNT and CDR2 YENEEA. This receptor was obtained from a man between 35 and 55 years old in good health and CMV-seropositive. Sequences were obtained from PBMCs. V gene TRBV11-3 combines with J gene TRBJ2-5; TRBD2 aligns across 12 bases. CDR3: CASSLVLAGGPGQETQYF. Here the CDR3 DNA reads TGTGCCAGCAGCTTAGTTCTAGCGGGAGGGCCTGGACAAGAGACCCAGTACTTC.